One T cell receptor beta chain is described in this entry. Sequencing was performed with immunoSEQ multiplex PCR; in TCRdb, only in-frame clones are kept and a portion is missing. The sample lists 15,000 to 20,000 clones, approximately 82% occurring once. The data belong to a study of cytotoxic CD8 clonotypes in ibrutinib-treated CLL. This CDR3 has 18 residues. Unmatched junction bases numbered 12, after V lost 3 bases and J lost 0 bases. The germline gives CDR1 SGHVS, CDR2 FQNEAQ. This receptor was obtained from a human donor with chronic lymphocytic leukemia. V gene TRBV7-8 combines with J gene TRBJ1-2; the match to TRBD1 covers 8 bases. Source: PBMCs, taken before ibrutinib treatment. The CDR3 DNA reads as TGTGCCAGCAGCTTTTACCGCCCAGGGGGCGCGACTAACTATGGCTACACCTTC. This translates into CASSFYRPGGATNYGYTF.